This is a list of T cell receptor beta chains from one sample in a study of shared clonotypes between healthy human individuals. TCRdb keeps only in-frame clones here, not all; method: immunoSEQ multiplex PCR. The table has about 2 million clones, about 94% seen once. Sequencing was carried out using naive CD8+ T cells sorted from blood. The source of these receptors is a man younger than 30 in good health. CDR3s include the opening cysteine and the closing phenylalanine or tryptophan. The D gene is left open where the match is weak. The size of a clone is reported for some rows only, either as once, few or many, or as a class for expanded clones.

>-|TRBV27|TRBJ1-5|-
CASSLLAGNQPQHF
TGTGCCAGCAGTTTATTAGCGGGTAATCAGCCCCAGCATTTT
>-|TRBV5-6|TRBJ2-7|-
CASSFTDSSYEQYF
TGTGCCAGCAGCTTCACGGACAGCTCCTACGAGCAGTACTTC
>-|TRBV30|TRBJ2-1|-
CAWSSGEQFF
TGTGCCTGGAGTTCAGGGGAGCAGTTCTTC
>-|TRBV27|TRBJ2-4|-
CASSLSEVAKNIQYF
TGTGCCAGCAGTTTAAGTGAGGTAGCCAAAAACATTCAGTACTTC
>TRBD2|TRBV28|TRBJ2-5|-
CASKSGTTEETQYF
TGTGCCAGCAAGAGCGGGACGACTGAAGAGACCCAGTACTTC
>TRBD1|TRBV12-5|TRBJ2-7|-
CASGTLRGQRNYEQYF
TGTGCTAGTGGCACTCTGAGGGGACAGCGAAACTACGAGCAGTACTTC
>TRBD1|TRBV7-9|TRBJ2-7|-
CASSSTGTGIIYEQYF
TGTGCCAGCAGTTCCACCGGGACAGGGATTATCTACGAGCAGTACTTC
>-|TRBV9|TRBJ1-1|-
CASSVGYGNTEAFF
TGTGCCAGCAGCGTAGGGTACGGGAACACTGAAGCTTTCTTT
>TRBD2|TRBV5-1|TRBJ2-1|once
CASSLGGSQTYNEQFF
TGCGCCAGCAGCTTGGGCGGGAGCCAAACATACAATGAGCAGTTCTTC
>-|TRBV6-5|TRBJ2-1|once
CASSYRGYGDNEQFF
TGTGCCAGCAGTTACAGGGGGTACGGTGACAATGAGCAGTTCTTC
>TRBD1|TRBV7-9|TRBJ2-7|-
CASSPRDSFYEQYF
TGTGCCAGCAGCCCCCGGGACAGCTTCTACGAGCAGTACTTC
>TRBD1|TRBV5-6|TRBJ2-7|-
CASSSPGQGAYEQYF
TGTGCCAGCAGCTCTCCGGGACAGGGGGCCTACGAGCAGTACTTC
>TRBD1|TRBV4-2|TRBJ1-6|few
CASSQGDSRLHF
TGTGCCAGCAGCCAGGGGGACAGCCGTCTCCACTTT
>TRBD2|TRBV5-6|TRBJ2-1|-
CASSFRTSGSYEQFF
TGTGCCAGCAGCTTTCGGACTAGCGGGAGCTATGAGCAGTTCTTC
>TRBD1|TRBV4-1|TRBJ1-1|-
CASSQRGQMNTEAFF
TGCGCCAGCAGCCAAAGGGGACAGATGAACACTGAAGCTTTCTTT
>-|TRBV11-2|TRBJ2-7|-
CASSLSRAREQYF
TGTGCCAGCAGCTTAAGTAGGGCGCGCGAGCAGTACTTC
>-|TRBV5-8|TRBJ2-2|-
CASSHVGGNTGELFF
TGTGCCAGCAGTCACGTCGGAGGGAACACCGGGGAGCTGTTTTTT
>TRBD2|TRBV13|TRBJ2-1|once
CASSFRLAGSYNEQFF
TGTGCCAGCAGCTTCAGACTAGCGGGATCCTACAATGAGCAGTTCTTC
>-|TRBV11-2|TRBJ2-2|once
CASSLGKHQLFF
TGTGCCAGCAGCTTAGGGAAACACCAGCTGTTTTTT
>-|TRBV4-1|TRBJ1-1|-
CASSQEIVGQGWTTEAFF
TGCGCCAGCAGCCAAGAAATAGTGGGGCAGGGGTGGACGACTGAAGCTTTCTTT
>TRBD1|TRBV28|TRBJ2-7|-
CAIKQGNSYEQYF
TGTGCCATCAAACAGGGGAACTCCTACGAGCAGTACTTC
>-|TRBV30|TRBJ2-1|-
CAWSFGGELFF
TGTGCCTGGAGTTTCGGGGGAGAATTGTTCTTC
>TRBD1|TRBV15|TRBJ1-3|-
CATSTDRAGNTIYF
TGTGCCACCAGCACCGACAGGGCTGGAAACACCATATATTTT